The 22 T cell receptor beta chains below were found in one sample sequenced in a study of blood T cells in healthy people across ages. Using a J-beta primer mix together with a sample-barcoded 5' primer, a second PCR was run for roughly 6 to 11 cycles. Using its own MiXCR run on the 5' RACE reads, TCRdb lists one record per CDR3 protein. The sample contains over 1,200,000 distinct CDR3 sequences, approximately 59% of which appear only once. The specimen was blood. The receptors were gathered from a man between 18 and 29 years old in good health.

The chain uses TRBV7-9 and TRBJ2-2, with TRBD1 matching over 7 bases. V was clipped by 7 bases and J by 1 base; unmatched bases: 6. The CDR3 length is 15 residues. Germline V gives CDR1 SEHNR, CDR2 FQNEAQ (reference sequence). The CDR3 here is CASKAGTVNTGELFF. CDR3 DNA: TGTGCCAGCAAGGCCGGGACAGTGAACACCGGGGAGCTGTTTTTT.

The chain is built from TRBV20-1 and TRBJ2-7, with D uncertain. This CDR3 has 13 residues. Germline V CDR1 and CDR2: DFQATT, SNEGSKA (reference sequence). The V and J ends lost 4 bases and 0 bases respectively, with 10 bases between them. CDR3 nucleotide sequence: TGCAGTGCTAATGGGCCGAGCTCCTACGAGCAGTACTTC. This sequence encodes CSANGPSSYEQYF.

The chain carries TRBV6-6 and TRBJ1-3; TRBD1 aligns across 7 bases. The CDR3 consists of 15 residues. With V trimmed by 5 bases and J by 6 bases, 10 bases remained unmatched. CDR1 and CDR2 (germline): MNHNY, SVGAGI (reference sequence). CDR3 protein: CASSPLTGQPNTIYF. CDR3 in DNA: TGTGCCAGCAGTCCTCTTACGGGACAGCCAAACACCATATATTTT.

This chain connects TRBV27 to TRBJ2-7, with 7 bases lining up with TRBD1. Germline-derived CDR1 and CDR2 are MNHEY and SMNVEV (reference sequence). Trimming at V came to 4 bases and at J to 3 bases, leaving 12 bases not matched to a gene. The CDR3 spans 16 residues. CDR3 residues: CASSSGQLQTSYEQYF. CDR3 DNA sequence: TGTGCCAGCAGTTCGGGACAGCTACAAACCAGCTACGAGCAGTACTTC.

The rearrangement uses TRBV7-9 and TRBJ2-2; 9 bases agree with TRBD2. This CDR3 has 19 residues. From germline, CDR1 is SEHNR and CDR2 FQNEAQ (reference sequence). V shed 4 bases, J shed 2 bases, and the junction held 14 bases outside the gene matches. The CDR3 DNA follows: TGTGCCAGCAGCTCATCGGTCCGGGGGGGACTAGCTAACACCGGGGAGCTGTTTTTT. Translating it yields CASSSSVRGGLANTGELFF.

The V call is TRBV19, the J call TRBJ1-5; perhaps TRBD1 as D (5 bases). Germline CDR1 is LNHDA and CDR2 is SQIVND (reference sequence). This CDR3 is built from 14 residues. Between the trimmed V and J ends, which lost 3 bases and 1 base, there was a span of 7 bases. The CDR3 DNA is TGTGCCAGTAGTATGGGGGACAGCAATCAGCCCCAGCATTTT. This gives the protein CASSMGDSNQPQHF.

The chain couples TRBV7-2 to TRBJ2-7; no clear D. The CDR3 spans 12 residues. Trimming cost V 5 bases and J 6 bases, with 11 bases left between them. Germline V gives CDR1 SGHTA, CDR2 FQGNSA. CDR3 nucleotide sequence: TGTGCCAGCAGCCGGGTGGTTGCCGAGCAGTACTTC. It specifies CASSRVVAEQYF.

The J gene is TRBJ2-3, the V gene TRBV11-2; weak D call: TRBD2 (6 bases). This CDR3 spans 12 amino acids. CDR1 is SGHAT and CDR2 is FQNNGV in the germline V gene. V gave up 6 bases and J gave up 4 bases, with 8 bases separating them. CDR3 nucleotide sequence: TGTGCCAGCAGGGCGGGATCAGATACGCAGTATTTT. It encodes CASRAGSDTQYF.

The V and J genes are TRBV5-6 and TRBJ2-5; TRBD2 might be the D (6 bases). The J call is uncertain, as TRBJ2-7 better fits the DNA end. The germline V gene encodes CDR1 SGHDT and CDR2 YYEEEE. This CDR3 has 15 amino acids. CDR3 nucleotides: TGTGCCAGCAGCGTGTCGTCGGGGGAGATCTACGAGCAGTACTTC. It yields the protein CASSVSSGEIYEQYF.

Only a few counts were recorded for this clonotype. This chain connects TRBV29-1 to TRBJ2-4; maybe TRBD2 (5 bases). Trimming took off 4 bases at V and 13 bases at J, with 20 bases between the two ends. Per the germline V gene, CDR1 is SQVTM and CDR2 is ANQGSEA. The CDR3 is 13 residues long. The CDR3 nucleotides read TGCAGCGTTGGGAACCTCCCCAGCGGTGAGCAGTACTTC. This translates into CSVGNLPSGEQYF. The entire variable domain, with the rest obtained from reference TRBV29-1 and TRBJ2-4, is as follows: SAVISQKPSRDICQRGTSLTIQCQVDSQVTMMFWYRQQPGQSLTLIATANQGSEATYESGFVIDKFPISRPNLTFSTLTVSNMSPEDSSIYLCSVGNLPSGEQYFGAGTRLSVL.

V and J are TRBV10-3 and TRBJ2-4; D possibly uses TRBD1 or TRBD2 (5 bases each). Judging by the DNA end, TRBJ2-7 fits better; the J call may be wrong. Looked up from germline, CDR1 is ENHRY and CDR2 is SYGVKD. CDR3 length: 15 residues. CDR3 DNA sequence: TGTGCCATCAGTGTCTCGGGCAGAGGGGCCCACGAGCAGTACTTC. Translating gives CAISVSGRGAHEQYF.

This clonotype appeared a few times. The chain couples TRBV7-2 to TRBJ2-7; D gene unclear. V lost 2 bases, J lost 0 bases, and 11 bases lay in between. Germline V gives CDR1 SGHTA, CDR2 FQGNSA. The CDR3 has 15 amino acids. The CDR3 DNA reads as TGTGCCAGCAGCTTACCACGGCTCCGCTCCTACGAGCAGTACTTC. Residues: CASSLPRLRSYEQYF.

This clonotype appeared a few times. This sequence joins TRBV5-5 and TRBJ2-1; D is possibly TRBD1 (6 bases). V was shortened by 1 base and J by 0 bases, with 11 bases between the two germline ends. The germline V gene encodes CDR1 SGHKS and CDR2 YYEKEE (reference sequence). CDR3 length equals 16 residues. CDR3 nucleotide sequence: TGTGCCAGCAGCTTGACCACAGGGTACTCCTACAATGAGCAGTTCTTC. Its translation is CASSLTTGYSYNEQFF. The full variable domain, its missing parts supplied by reference TRBV5-5 and TRBJ2-1, is DAGVTQSPTHLIKTRGQQVTLRCSPISGHKSVSWYQQVLGQGPQFIFQYYEKEERGRGNFPDRFSARQFPNYSSELNVNALLLGDSALYLCASSLTTGYSYNEQFFGPGTRLTVL.

This clonotype was seen once. This chain links TRBV10-3 with TRBJ1-1; D unclear. Germline CDR1 reads ENHRY; CDR2 reads SYGVKD. V was clipped by 0 bases and J by 0 bases, with 11 bases between them. This CDR3 has 16 amino acids. Written as DNA, the CDR3 is TGTGCCATCAGTGAGTCGATTGGCAGTATGAACACTGAAGCTTTCTTT. Translation gives CAISESIGSMNTEAFF.

This clonotype showed up just a few times. The rearrangement links TRBV11-2 to TRBJ2-1; 10 nucleotides line up with TRBD2. The trim removed 1 base at V and 10 bases at J, leaving 7 bases unmatched. The CDR3 is 15 amino acids. Germline lookup yields CDR1 SGHAT and CDR2 FQNNGV. The CDR3 loop reads CASSLASGGASEQFF. CDR3 nucleotides: TGTGCCAGCAGCTTAGCTAGCGGGGGTGCCTCGGAGCAGTTCTTC.

This clonotype was seen a handful of times. CDR3 sequence (DNA): TGTGCCAGCAATCAGTGGGCTAGCGGAGAGACCCAGTACTTC. It is translated as CASNQWASGETQYF. V and J are TRBV12-3 or TRBV12-4 and TRBJ2-5; 7 positions agree with TRBD2. This CDR3 contains 14 residues. Germline trimming cut 7 bases from V and 4 bases from J; bases unmatched to any gene: 9.

V gene TRBV11-2 combines with J gene TRBJ1-1; 7 bases match TRBD1. V lost 2 bases to trimming and J lost 1 base; unmatched junction nucleotides: 7. There are 16 residues in the CDR3. Germline values: CDR1 SGHAT, CDR2 FQNNGV. The CDR3 here is CASSLRGGAGNTEAFF. CDR3 DNA: TGTGCCAGCAGCTTACGAGGGGGCGCTGGGAACACTGAAGCTTTCTTT. The complete variable domain, with remaining parts taken from reference TRBV11-2 and TRBJ1-1, reads EAGVAQSPRYKIIEKRQSVAFWCNPISGHATLYWYQQILGQGPKLLIQFQNNGVVDDSQLPKDRFSAERLKGVDSTLKIQPAKLEDSAVYLCASSLRGGAGNTEAFFGQGTRLTVV.

The chain uses TRBV4-1 and TRBJ1-1; D uncertain. Between the trimmed V and J ends, which lost 1 base and 1 base, there was a span of 7 bases. The length of the CDR3 is 14 residues. Germline V gene sequence: CDR1 MGHRA, CDR2 YSYEKL. CDR3 in DNA: TGCGCCAGCAGCCAAGGGTTCCAGAACACTGAAGCTTTCTTT. This sequence encodes CASSQGFQNTEAFF.

V is TRBV7-9 and J is TRBJ2-5; D might be TRBD1 (5 bases). CDR3 length: 14 residues. The V and J ends lost 5 bases and 3 bases respectively, with 13 bases between them. Looked up from germline, CDR1 is SEHNR and CDR2 is FQNEAQ (reference sequence). The CDR3 coding sequence is TGTGCCAGCAGCGAACAGGAGAAAGAAGAGACCCAGTACTTC. It translates to CASSEQEKEETQYF.

V is TRBV29-1 and J is TRBJ1-4, with TRBD1 matching 7 bases. The germline gives CDR1 SQVTM, CDR2 ANQGSEA. The CDR3 consists of 12 residues. V trimming: 6 bases; J trimming: 2 bases; junction bases outside the gene matches: 0. In nucleotides, the CDR3 is TGCAGCGTGACAGGGACTAATGAAAAACTGTTTTTT. Translating gives CSVTGTNEKLFF.

The chain uses TRBV15 and TRBJ2-1; D is unclear. Trimming removed 7 bases at V and 7 bases at J, with 17 bases between. The CDR3 totals 14 residues. Germline V CDR1 and CDR2: LNHNV, YYDKDF (reference sequence). CDR3 protein: CATTSPGSANEQFF. DNA for the CDR3: TGTGCCACCACTTCTCCTGGGTCTGCAAATGAGCAGTTCTTC. Combining the CDR3 with reference TRBV15 and TRBJ2-1 gives the whole variable domain DAMVIQNPRYQVTQFGKPVTLSCSQTLNHNVMYWYQQKSSQAPKLLFHYYDKDFNNEADTPDNFQSRRPNTSFCFLDIRSPGLGDTAMYLCATTSPGSANEQFFGPGTRLTVL.

V gene TRBV7-9 combines with J gene TRBJ1-2; no firm D call. V was pared by 4 bases and J by 5 bases, with 8 bases between. Germline values: CDR1 SEHNR, CDR2 FQNEAQ (reference sequence). The CDR3 extends over 12 amino acids. DNA for the CDR3: TGTGCCAGCAGCTCCTACGCTTATGGCTACACCTTC. It translates to CASSSYAYGYTF. Based on the CDR3 plus reference TRBV7-9 and TRBJ1-2, the full variable domain is DTGVSQNPRHKITKRGQNVTFRCDPISEHNRLYWYRQTLGQGPEFLTYFQNEAQLEKSRLLSDRFSAERPKGSFSTLEIQRTEQGDSAMYLCASSSYAYGYTFGSGTRLTVV.